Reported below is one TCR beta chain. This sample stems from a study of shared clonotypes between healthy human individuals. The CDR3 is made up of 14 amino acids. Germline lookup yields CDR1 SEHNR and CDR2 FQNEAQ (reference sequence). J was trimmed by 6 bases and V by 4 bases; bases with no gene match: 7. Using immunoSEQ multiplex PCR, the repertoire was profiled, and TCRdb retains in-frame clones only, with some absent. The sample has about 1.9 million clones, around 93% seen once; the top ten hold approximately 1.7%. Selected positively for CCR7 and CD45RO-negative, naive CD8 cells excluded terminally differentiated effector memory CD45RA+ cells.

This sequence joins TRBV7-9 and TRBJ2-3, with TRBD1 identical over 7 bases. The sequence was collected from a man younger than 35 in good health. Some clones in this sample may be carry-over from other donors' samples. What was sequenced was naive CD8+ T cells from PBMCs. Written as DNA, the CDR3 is TGTGCCAGCAGCTCGACAGGGTCGGGGGATACGCAGTATTTT. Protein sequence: CASSSTGSGDTQYF.